The rows below give T cell receptor beta chains drawn from one sample of a study of CD8 T cells in Susac syndrome. One entry per CDR3 protein, called by TCRdb with MiXCR from the immunoSEQ multiplex PCR reads. Among around 270,000 distinct CDR3 sequences, approximately 89% were seen once, and the ten largest hold roughly 0.17%. The source material was CD8+ T cells from PBMCs. These receptors originate from a human donor with multiple sclerosis. Both conserved end residues are part of each CDR3. D genes are given only for firm matches. Rows give clone size only sometimes, using once, few, many, or a class for an expanded clone.

d_call	v_call	clone_size	j_call	cdr3_nt	cdr3_aa
NA	TRBV5-6	NA	TRBJ2-7	TGTGCCAGCAGCTTTAACTACAGGGACGAGCAGTACTTC	CASSFNYRDEQYF
NA	TRBV21-1	NA	TRBJ2-2	TGTGCCAGCAGCAAGGGGATTGTAGAGAACACCGGGGAGCTGTTTTTT	CASSKGIVENTGELFF
NA	TRBV6-2/TRBV6-3	NA	TRBJ2-3	TGTGCCAGCAGTTTGTTGCGGGGAGACACAGATACGCAGTATTTT	CASSLLRGDTDTQYF
NA	TRBV6-2/TRBV6-3	few	TRBJ2-1	TGTGCCAGCAGTTATGCCCTTGACAGTAGCAATGAGCAGTTCTTC	CASSYALDSSNEQFF
NA	TRBV9	NA	TRBJ1-5	TGTGCCAGCAGCGTGGGCGGGAATAGCAATCAGCCCCAGCATTTT	CASSVGGNSNQPQHF
NA	TRBV7-9	NA	TRBJ1-1	TGTGCCAGCAGCTTCGACGGGTTGAACACTGAAGCTTTCTTT	CASSFDGLNTEAFF
NA	TRBV30	NA	TRBJ2-2	TGTGCCTGGAGTGAGGACAGTACGGCGGGGGAGCTGTTTTTT	CAWSEDSTAGELFF
NA	TRBV4-3	NA	TRBJ2-1	TGCGCCAGCAGCCAAGCGGGATGGGAGCAGTTCTTC	CASSQAGWEQFF
TRBD1	TRBV27	NA	TRBJ2-7	TGTGCCAGCAGCGCCGGGACAGGGTTCTCCTACGAGCAGTACTTC	CASSAGTGFSYEQYF
TRBD2	TRBV5-1	NA	TRBJ2-1	TGCGCCAGCAGCTCAACTAGCGGGGGGTACAATGAGCAGTTCTTC	CASSSTSGGYNEQFF
TRBD2	TRBV11-2	NA	TRBJ2-1	TGTGCCAGCAGCTTACGTCTAGCGGGGGCAGGATGGAATGAGCAGTTCTTC	CASSLRLAGAGWNEQFF
NA	TRBV28	NA	TRBJ1-6	TGTGCCAGCGCACCGGGACACTATAATTCACCCCTCCACTTT	CASAPGHYNSPLHF
TRBD2	TRBV6-5	NA	TRBJ2-3	TGTGCCAGCCGGACTAGCGGGAGTGGCACAGATACGCAGTATTTT	CASRTSGSGTDTQYF
NA	TRBV4-3	NA	TRBJ2-3	TGCGCCAGCAGCCAACAGGGAGAGGGGGTATTAAATACGCAGTATTTT	CASSQQGEGVLNTQYF
NA	TRBV28	NA	TRBJ2-1	TGTGCCAGCAGTTTCGCCCGATACAGTAGCTCCTACAATGAGCAGTTCTTC	CASSFARYSSSYNEQFF
NA	TRBV6-2/TRBV6-3	NA	TRBJ2-1	TGTGCCAGCAGTTTAGCGGATACCAATGAGCAGTTCTTC	CASSLADTNEQFF
TRBD1	TRBV29-1	once	TRBJ2-7	TGCAGCGTTCAGAGCGTAGCAGGGGGATACGAGCAGTACTTC	CSVQSVAGGYEQYF
TRBD1	TRBV7-8	NA	TRBJ2-1	TGTGCCAGCAGCTTAGGCGGACAGGAACTCTACAATGAGCAGTTCTTC	CASSLGGQELYNEQFF
NA	TRBV7-9	NA	TRBJ2-3	TGTGCCAGCAGCTTAGACCCGACCGGCCCGGCGAATACGCAGTATTTT	CASSLDPTGPANTQYF
TRBD1	TRBV4-3	NA	TRBJ2-2	TGCGCCAGCAGCCAAACAGGGGGCACCGGGGAGCTGTTTTTT	CASSQTGGTGELFF
TRBD1	TRBV7-9	NA	TRBJ1-3	TGTGCCAGCATATCTTCGACAGGGGGCGAAGTGACTGGAAACACCATATATTTT	CASISSTGGEVTGNTIYF
TRBD1	TRBV27	NA	TRBJ2-7	TGTGCCAGCAGTTCCGGGACAGGGCTGGTCGAGCAGTACTTC	CASSSGTGLVEQYF
NA	TRBV9	once	TRBJ2-1	TGTGCCAGCAGCTCGGGACTCTCCCCCAACAATGAGCAGTTCTTC	CASSSGLSPNNEQFF
NA	TRBV4-2	NA	TRBJ2-6	TGTGCCAGCAGCCAAGAAAGGTCCTCTGGGGCCAACGTCCTGACTTTC	CASSQERSSGANVLTF
TRBD2	TRBV7-9	NA	TRBJ2-7	TGTGCCAGCAGCCCGGGACTAGCGGGAGGAGTTAGCTCCTACGAGCAGTACTTC	CASSPGLAGGVSSYEQYF
TRBD1	TRBV27	NA	TRBJ2-5	TGTGCCAGCAGTTTGGTCCAGGGGGAGTCAGAGACCCAGTACTTC	CASSLVQGESETQYF
NA	TRBV5-1	few	TRBJ2-1	TGCGCCAGCAGCTTGGGAGCCCTCGGGGACAATGAGCAGTTCTTC	CASSLGALGDNEQFF
TRBD1	TRBV5-5	NA	TRBJ2-7	TGTGCCAGCAGCTCACACCGGGACAGGGGGTTCTACGAGCAGTACTTC	CASSSHRDRGFYEQYF
TRBD1	TRBV30	NA	TRBJ2-7	TGTGCCTGCTCAGGACAGGGTTGGGGATACGAGCAGTACTTC	CACSGQGWGYEQYF